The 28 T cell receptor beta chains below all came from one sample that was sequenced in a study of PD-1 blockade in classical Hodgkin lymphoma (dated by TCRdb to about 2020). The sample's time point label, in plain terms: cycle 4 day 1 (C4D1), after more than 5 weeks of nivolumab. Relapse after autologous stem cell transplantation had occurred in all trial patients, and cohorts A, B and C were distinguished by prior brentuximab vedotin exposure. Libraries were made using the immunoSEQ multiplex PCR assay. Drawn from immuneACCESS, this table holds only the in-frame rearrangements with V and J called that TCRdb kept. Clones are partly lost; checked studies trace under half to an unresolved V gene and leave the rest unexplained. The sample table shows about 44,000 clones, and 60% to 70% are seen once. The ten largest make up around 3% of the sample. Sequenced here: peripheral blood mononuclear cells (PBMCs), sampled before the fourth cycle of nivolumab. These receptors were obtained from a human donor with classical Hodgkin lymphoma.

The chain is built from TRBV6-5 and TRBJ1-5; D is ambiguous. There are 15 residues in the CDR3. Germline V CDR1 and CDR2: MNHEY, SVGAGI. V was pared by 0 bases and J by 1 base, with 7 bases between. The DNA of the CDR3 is TGTGCCAGCAGTTACTCGACACCGAGCAATCAGCCCCAGCATTTT. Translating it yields CASSYSTPSNQPQHF.

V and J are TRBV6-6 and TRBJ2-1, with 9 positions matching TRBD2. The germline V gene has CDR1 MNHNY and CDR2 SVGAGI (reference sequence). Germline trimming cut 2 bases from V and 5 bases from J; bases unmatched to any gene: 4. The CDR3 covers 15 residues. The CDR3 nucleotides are TGTGCCAGCAGTTACGGGACTAGCACCCACAATGAGCAGTTCTTC. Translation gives CASSYGTSTHNEQFF.

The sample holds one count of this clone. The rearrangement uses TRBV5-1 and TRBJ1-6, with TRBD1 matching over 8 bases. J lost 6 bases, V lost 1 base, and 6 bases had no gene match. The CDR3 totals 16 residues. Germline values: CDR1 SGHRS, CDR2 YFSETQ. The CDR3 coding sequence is TGCGCCAGCAGCTTGCAACAGGACAGGGCTAATTCACCCCTCCACTTT. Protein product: CASSLQQDRANSPLHF. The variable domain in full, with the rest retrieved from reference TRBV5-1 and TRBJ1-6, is KAGVTQTPRYLIKTRGQQVTLSCSPISGHRSVSWYQQTPGQGLQFLFEYFSETQRNKGNFPGRFSGRQFSNSRSEMNVSTLELGDSALYLCASSLQQDRANSPLHFGNGTRLTVT.

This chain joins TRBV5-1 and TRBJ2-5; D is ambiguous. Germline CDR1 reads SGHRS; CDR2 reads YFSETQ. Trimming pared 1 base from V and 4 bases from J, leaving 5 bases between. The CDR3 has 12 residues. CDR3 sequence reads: CASSLSGETQYF. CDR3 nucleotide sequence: TGCGCCAGCAGCTTGTCTGGAGAGACCCAGTACTTC.

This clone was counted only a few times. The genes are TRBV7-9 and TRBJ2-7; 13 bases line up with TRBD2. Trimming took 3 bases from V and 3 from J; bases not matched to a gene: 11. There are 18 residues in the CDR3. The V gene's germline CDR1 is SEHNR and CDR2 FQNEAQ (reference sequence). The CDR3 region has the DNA TGTGCCAGCAGCTTGACCGGACTAGCGGGGGAGCCTGACTACGAGCAGTACTTC. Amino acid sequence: CASSLTGLAGEPDYEQYF.

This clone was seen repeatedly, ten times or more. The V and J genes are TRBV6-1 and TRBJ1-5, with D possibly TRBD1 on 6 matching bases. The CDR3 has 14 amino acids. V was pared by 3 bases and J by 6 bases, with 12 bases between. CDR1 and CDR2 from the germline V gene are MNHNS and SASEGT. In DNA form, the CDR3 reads TGTGCCAGCAGTGATAGGGGGGTTCGTCAGCCCCAGCATTTT. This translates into CASSDRGVRQPQHF.

The CDR3 DNA follows: TGCGCCAGCAGCTTGGAGGGGGGCGGCCCCTATGGCTACACCTTC. It yields the protein CASSLEGGGPYGYTF. The chain is built from TRBV5-1 and TRBJ1-2, with D maybe TRBD1 (6 bases). Germline V gene sequence: CDR1 SGHRS, CDR2 YFSETQ. Trimming removed 0 bases from V and 4 bases from J, with 13 bases in between. This CDR3 region has 15 residues.

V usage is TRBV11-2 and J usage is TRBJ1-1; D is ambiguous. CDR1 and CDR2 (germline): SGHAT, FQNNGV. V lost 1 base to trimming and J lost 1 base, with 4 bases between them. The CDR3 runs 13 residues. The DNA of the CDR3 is TGTGCCAGCAGCTTAGGGCCGAACACTGAAGCTTTCTTT. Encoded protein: CASSLGPNTEAFF.

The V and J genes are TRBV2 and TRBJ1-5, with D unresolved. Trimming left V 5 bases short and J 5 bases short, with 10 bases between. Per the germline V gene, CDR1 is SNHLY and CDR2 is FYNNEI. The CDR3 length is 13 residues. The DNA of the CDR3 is TGTGCCAGCAGTTACCGGCCCGATCAGCCCCAGCATTTT. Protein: CASSYRPDQPQHF. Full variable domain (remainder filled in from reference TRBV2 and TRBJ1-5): EPEVTQTPSHQVTQMGQEVILRCVPISNHLYFYWYRQILGQKVEFLVSFYNNEISEKSEIFDDQFSVERPDGSNFTLKIRSTKLEDSAMYFCASSYRPDQPQHFGDGTRLSIL.

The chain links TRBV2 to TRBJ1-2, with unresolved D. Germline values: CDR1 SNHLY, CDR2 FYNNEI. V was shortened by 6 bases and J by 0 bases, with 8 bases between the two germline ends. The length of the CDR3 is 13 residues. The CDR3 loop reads CASSVETNYGYTF. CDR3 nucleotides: TGTGCCAGCAGCGTTGAAACTAACTATGGCTACACCTTC.

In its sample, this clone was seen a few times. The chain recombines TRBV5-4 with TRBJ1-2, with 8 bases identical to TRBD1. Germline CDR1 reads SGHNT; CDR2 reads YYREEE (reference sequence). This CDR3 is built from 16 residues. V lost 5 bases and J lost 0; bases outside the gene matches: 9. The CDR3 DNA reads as TGTGCCAGCAGGGAAGACAGGGGTTCAGCTAACTATGGCTACACCTTC. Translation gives CASREDRGSANYGYTF. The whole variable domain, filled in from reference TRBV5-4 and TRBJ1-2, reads ETGVTQSPTHLIKTRGQQVTLRCSSQSGHNTVSWYQQALGQGPQFIFQYYREEENGRGNFPPRFSGLQFPNYSSELNVNALELDDSALYLCASREDRGSANYGYTFGSGTRLTVV.

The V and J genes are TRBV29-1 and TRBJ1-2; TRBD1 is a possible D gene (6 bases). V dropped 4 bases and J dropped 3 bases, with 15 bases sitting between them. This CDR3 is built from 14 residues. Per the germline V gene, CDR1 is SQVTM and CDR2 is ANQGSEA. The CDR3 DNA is TGCAGCGTTGTGGGGGGCGCTGAGCACTATGGCTACACCTTC. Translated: CSVVGGAEHYGYTF.

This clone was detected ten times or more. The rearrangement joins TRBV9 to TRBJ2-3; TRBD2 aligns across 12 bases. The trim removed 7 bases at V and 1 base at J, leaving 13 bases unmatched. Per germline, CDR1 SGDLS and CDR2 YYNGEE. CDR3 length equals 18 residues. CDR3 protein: CASASGTSGLKRTDTQYF. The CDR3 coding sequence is TGTGCCAGCGCATCCGGGACTAGCGGGCTGAAACGCACAGATACGCAGTATTTT.

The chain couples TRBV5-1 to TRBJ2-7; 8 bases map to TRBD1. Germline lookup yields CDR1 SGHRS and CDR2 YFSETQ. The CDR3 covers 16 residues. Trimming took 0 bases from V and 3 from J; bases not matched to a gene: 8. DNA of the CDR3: TGCGCCAGCAGCTTGGGACCCGGGACAGGACGCTACGAGCAGTACTTC. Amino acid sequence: CASSLGPGTGRYEQYF. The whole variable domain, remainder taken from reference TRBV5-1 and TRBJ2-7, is KAGVTQTPRYLIKTRGQQVTLSCSPISGHRSVSWYQQTPGQGLQFLFEYFSETQRNKGNFPGRFSGRQFSNSRSEMNVSTLELGDSALYLCASSLGPGTGRYEQYFGPGTRLTVT.

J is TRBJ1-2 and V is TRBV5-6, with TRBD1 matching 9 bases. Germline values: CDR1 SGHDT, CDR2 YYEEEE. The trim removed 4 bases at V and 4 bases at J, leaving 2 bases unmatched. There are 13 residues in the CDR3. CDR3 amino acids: CASSPGQGYGYTF. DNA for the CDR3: TGTGCCAGCAGCCCGGGACAGGGCTATGGCTACACCTTC.

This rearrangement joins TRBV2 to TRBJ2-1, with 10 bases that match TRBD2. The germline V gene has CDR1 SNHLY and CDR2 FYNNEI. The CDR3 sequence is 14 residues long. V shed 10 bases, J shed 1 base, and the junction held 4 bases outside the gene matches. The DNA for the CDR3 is TGTGCCATCAAACTAGCGGGGTCCTACAATGAGCAGTTCTTC. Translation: CAIKLAGSYNEQFF.

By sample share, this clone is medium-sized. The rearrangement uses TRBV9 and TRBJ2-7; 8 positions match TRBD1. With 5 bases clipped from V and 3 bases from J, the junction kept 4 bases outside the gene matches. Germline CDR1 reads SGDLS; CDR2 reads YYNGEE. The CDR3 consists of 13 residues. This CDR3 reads CASSEGQDYEQYF. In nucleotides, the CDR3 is TGTGCCAGCAGTGAGGGACAGGACTACGAGCAGTACTTC. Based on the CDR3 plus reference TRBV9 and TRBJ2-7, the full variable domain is DSGVTQTPKHLITATGQRVTLRCSPRSGDLSVYWYQQSLDQGLQFLIQYYNGEERAKGNILERFSAQQFPDLHSELNLSSLELGDSALYFCASSEGQDYEQYFGPGTRLTVT.

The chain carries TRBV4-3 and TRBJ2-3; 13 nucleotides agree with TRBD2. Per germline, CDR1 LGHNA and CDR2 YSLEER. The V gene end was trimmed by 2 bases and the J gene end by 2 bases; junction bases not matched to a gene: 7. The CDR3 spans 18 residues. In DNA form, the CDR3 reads TGCGCCAGCAGCCAATCCACGGGACTAGCGGGGCACACAGATACGCAGTATTTT. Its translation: CASSQSTGLAGHTDTQYF.

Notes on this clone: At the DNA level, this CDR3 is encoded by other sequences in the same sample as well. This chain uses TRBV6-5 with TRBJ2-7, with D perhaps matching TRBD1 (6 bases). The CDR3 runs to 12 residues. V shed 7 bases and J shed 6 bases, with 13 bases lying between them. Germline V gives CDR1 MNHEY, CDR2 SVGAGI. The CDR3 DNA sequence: TGTGCCAGCATCGACAGGCGTAGCGAGCAGTACTTC. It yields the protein CASIDRRSEQYF.

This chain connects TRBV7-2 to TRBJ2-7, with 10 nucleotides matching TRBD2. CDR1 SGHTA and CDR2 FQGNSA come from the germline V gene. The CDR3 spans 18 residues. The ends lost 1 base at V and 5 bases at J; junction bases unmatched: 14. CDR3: CASSLGPPSGRARNEQYF. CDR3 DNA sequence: TGTGCCAGCAGCTTAGGCCCCCCAAGCGGGAGGGCCAGAAACGAGCAGTACTTC. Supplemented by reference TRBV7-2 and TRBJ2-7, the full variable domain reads GAGVSQSPSNKVTEKGKDVELRCDPISGHTALYWYRQSLGQGLEFLIYFQGNSAPDKSGLPSDRFSAERTGGSVSTLTIQRTQQEDSAVYLCASSLGPPSGRARNEQYFGPGTRLTVT.

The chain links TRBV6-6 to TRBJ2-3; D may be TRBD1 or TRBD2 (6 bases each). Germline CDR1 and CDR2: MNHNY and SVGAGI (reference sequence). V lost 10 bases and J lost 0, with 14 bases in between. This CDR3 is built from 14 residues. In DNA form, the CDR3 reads TGTGCCACCATGGGGGGCCGGAGCACAGATACGCAGTATTTT. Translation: CATMGGRSTDTQYF.

This chain's CDR3 is CASSAQSLTDTQYF. The CDR3 nucleotides are TGTGCCAGCAGCGCACAGTCCCTCACAGATACGCAGTATTTT. This rearrangement joins TRBV7-9 to TRBJ2-3; D uncertain. The V gene's germline CDR1 is SEHNR and CDR2 FQNEAQ (reference sequence). The CDR3 runs 14 residues. The germline V and J ends were trimmed by 5 bases and 2 bases, with 11 bases remaining between them.

Here the CDR3 reads CASSAMGLAGSYEQYF. Here the CDR3 DNA reads TGTGCCAGCAGCGCAATGGGACTAGCGGGTTCCTACGAGCAGTACTTC. V and J are TRBV9 and TRBJ2-7; TRBD2 matches 12 bases. The CDR3 runs 16 residues. CDR1 is SGDLS and CDR2 is YYNGEE in the germline V gene. Losses at the gene ends were 3 bases for V and 1 base for J; bases not matched to a gene: 5.

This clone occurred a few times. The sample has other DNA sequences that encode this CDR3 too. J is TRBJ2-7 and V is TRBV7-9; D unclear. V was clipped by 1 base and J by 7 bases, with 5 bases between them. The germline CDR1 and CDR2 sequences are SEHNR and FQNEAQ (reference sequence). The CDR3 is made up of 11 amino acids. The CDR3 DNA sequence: TGTGCCAGCAGCTTAGACAGAGAGCAGTACTTC. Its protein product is CASSLDREQYF. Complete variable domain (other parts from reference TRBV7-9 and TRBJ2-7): DTGVSQNPRHKITKRGQNVTFRCDPISEHNRLYWYRQTLGQGPEFLTYFQNEAQLEKSRLLSDRFSAERPKGSFSTLEIQRTEQGDSAMYLCASSLDREQYFGPGTRLTVT.

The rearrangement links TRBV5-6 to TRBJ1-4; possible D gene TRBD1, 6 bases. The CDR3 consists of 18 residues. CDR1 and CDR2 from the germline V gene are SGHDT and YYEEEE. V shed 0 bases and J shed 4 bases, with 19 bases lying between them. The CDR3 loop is CASSLGGPGEWNNEKLFF. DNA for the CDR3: TGTGCCAGCAGCTTGGGGGGGCCAGGGGAGTGGAATAATGAAAAACTGTTTTTT.

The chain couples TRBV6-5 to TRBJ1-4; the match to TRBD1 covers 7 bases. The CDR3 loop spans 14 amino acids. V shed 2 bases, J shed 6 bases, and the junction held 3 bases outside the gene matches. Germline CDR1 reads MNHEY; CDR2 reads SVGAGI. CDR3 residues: CASSYVGQDEKLFF. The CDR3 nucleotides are TGTGCCAGCAGTTACGTTGGACAGGATGAAAAACTGTTTTTT.

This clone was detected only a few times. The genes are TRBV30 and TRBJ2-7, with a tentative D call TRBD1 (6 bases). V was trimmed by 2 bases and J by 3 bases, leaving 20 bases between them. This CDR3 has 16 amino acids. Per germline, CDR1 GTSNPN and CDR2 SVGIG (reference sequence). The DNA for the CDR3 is TGTGCCTGGAGTCCGTCGACAGGAGAACGGGACTACGAGCAGTACTTC. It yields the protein CAWSPSTGERDYEQYF.

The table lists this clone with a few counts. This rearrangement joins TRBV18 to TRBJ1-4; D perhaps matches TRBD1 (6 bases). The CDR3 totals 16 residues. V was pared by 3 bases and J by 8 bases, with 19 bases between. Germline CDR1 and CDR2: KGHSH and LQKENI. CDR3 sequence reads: CASSPEPTGLDEKLFF. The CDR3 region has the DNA TGTGCCAGCTCACCGGAACCCACAGGGTTGGACGAAAAACTGTTTTTT. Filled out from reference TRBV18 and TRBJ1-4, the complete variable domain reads NAGVMQNPRHLVRRRGQEARLRCSPMKGHSHVYWYRQLPEEGLKFMVYLQKENIIDESGMPKERFSAEFPKEGPSILRIQQVVRGDSAAYFCASSPEPTGLDEKLFFGSGTQLSVL.